This passage covers 9 T cell receptor beta chains from one sample sequenced in a study of blood T cell repertoires in COVID-19 (dated by TCRdb to the early 2020s). The method was the immunoSEQ multiplex PCR assay. TCRdb obtained this table from immuneACCESS and retained in-frame rearrangements with V and J assigned. These tables miss some clones; where compared with another copy, unresolved V genes account for less than half of the shortfall, and the remainder is unexplained. Within this sample are approximately 150,000 clones, with around 80% of them counted one time only. The top ten clonotypes cover roughly 2.2% of the sample. The sequenced sample consisted of PBMCs or T cells enriched from blood (not recorded which). These receptors were taken from a middle-aged man with acute COVID-19.

V and J are TRBV4-1 and TRBJ2-3, with TRBD1 matching over 11 bases. The CDR3 extends over 16 amino acids. The ends lost 2 bases at V and 6 bases at J; junction bases unmatched: 7. Germline assignment: CDR1 MGHRA and CDR2 YSYEKL. The CDR3 nucleotides read TGCGCCAGCAGCCAAACGGGACAGGGGGATTTGGATACGCAGTATTTT. Translation: CASSQTGQGDLDTQYF.

This clone was counted a few times. This chain links TRBV30 with TRBJ2-6, with 12 nucleotides matching TRBD1. J lost 2 bases, V lost 4 bases, and 6 bases had no gene match. The germline V gene has CDR1 GTSNPN and CDR2 SVGIG (reference sequence). This CDR3 comprises 17 residues. The CDR3 protein is CAWIRDRGRTGANVLTF. For the CDR3, the DNA is TGTGCCTGGATCCGGGACAGGGGGCGGACTGGGGCCAACGTCCTGACTTTC.

The genes are TRBV9 and TRBJ2-7; D possibly corresponds to TRBD2 (6 bases). The V end lost 4 bases, the J end lost 3 bases, and 17 bases lay between the germline ends. Germline V gives CDR1 SGDLS, CDR2 YYNGEE. CDR3 length: 15 amino acids. CDR3 protein: CASSPQERAHYEQYF. CDR3 coding DNA: TGTGCCAGCAGCCCCCAGGAGCGGGCCCACTACGAGCAGTACTTC. The variable domain in full, completed from reference TRBV9 and TRBJ2-7, reads DSGVTQTPKHLITATGQRVTLRCSPRSGDLSVYWYQQSLDQGLQFLIQYYNGEERAKGNILERFSAQQFPDLHSELNLSSLELGDSALYFCASSPQERAHYEQYFGPGTRLTVT.

The V and J genes are TRBV15 and TRBJ2-6, with TRBD1 matching 8 bases. CDR3 length equals 15 residues. Germline V CDR1 and CDR2: LNHNV, YYDKDF (reference sequence). With V trimmed by 1 base and J by 13 bases, 9 bases remained unmatched. DNA for the CDR3: TGTGCCACCAGCAGAGGAGGACAGGGAGAGAATGTCCTGACTTTC. Amino acid sequence: CATSRGGQGENVLTF.

J is TRBJ1-3 and V is TRBV19; no reliable D call. V was trimmed by 2 bases and J by 0 bases, leaving 8 bases between them. The CDR3 loop spans 15 amino acids. Germline CDR1 reads LNHDA; CDR2 reads SQIVND (reference sequence). The CDR3 here is CASSIRDSSGNTIYF. In DNA form, the CDR3 reads TGTGCCAGTAGTATAAGAGATTCCTCTGGAAACACCATATATTTT.

This clone has only a few counts. The chain carries TRBV5-1 and TRBJ2-3; tentatively, D is TRBD2 (5 bases). The V end lost 4 bases, the J end lost 3 bases, and 21 bases lay between the germline ends. This CDR3 has 17 amino acids. Germline lookup yields CDR1 SGHRS and CDR2 YFSETQ. The CDR3 region has the DNA TGCGCCAGCAGCCGACTATCTTCCGGGGATAAGACAGATACGCAGTATTTT. Translated, it gives CASSRLSSGDKTDTQYF.

This clone was picked up a small number of times. This chain joins TRBV18 and TRBJ1-4, with D unresolved. Germline assignment: CDR1 KGHSH and CDR2 LQKENI. V was clipped by 2 bases and J by 2 bases, with 6 bases between them. The CDR3 loop spans 14 amino acids. CDR3 sequence: CASSPTETNEKLFF. The CDR3 nucleotides read TGTGCCAGCTCACCAACGGAGACTAATGAAAAACTGTTTTTT.

This chain connects TRBV5-8 to TRBJ1-5; TRBD1 agrees at 11 bases. The CDR3 spans 16 residues. V lost 4 bases and J lost 6; bases outside the gene matches: 9. The germline gives CDR1 SGHTS, CDR2 YDEGEE. The CDR3 here is CASSGPGTGGGQPQHF. The CDR3 nucleotides are TGTGCCAGCAGCGGCCCCGGGACAGGGGGGGGTCAGCCCCAGCATTTT.

V usage is TRBV28 and J usage is TRBJ2-7, with 8 positions matching TRBD1. The germline V gene has CDR1 MDHEN and CDR2 SYDVKM. V trimming: 6 bases; J trimming: 0 bases; junction bases outside the gene matches: 10. This CDR3 is built from 16 residues. CDR3 DNA sequence: TGTGCCAGCAGCGCTCGGACAGGGCTGACCTCCTACGAGCAGTACTTC. Protein sequence: CASSARTGLTSYEQYF. Together with reference TRBV28 and TRBJ2-7, the CDR3 gives the full variable domain: DVKVTQSSRYLVKRTGEKVFLECVQDMDHENMFWYRQDPGLGLRLIYFSYDVKMKEKGDIPEGYSVSREKKERFSLILESASTNQTSMYLCASSARTGLTSYEQYFGPGTRLTVT.